The clone carrying this TCR beta chain was counted a few times. The antigen is undetermined. Template switching, a step in the protocol, added a universal primer site, and cDNA carried unique molecular identifiers. A single record per CDR3 protein comes from TCRdb applying MiXCR to the 5' RACE reads. The sample includes about 240,000 distinct CDR3 sequences, roughly an eighth of them seen just once. The entry originates in a study of identical twins. The study's findings and limits: Invariant MAIT and iNKT cells could partly confound zero-insertion analyses.

Trimming removed 0 bases from V and 0 bases from J; junction bases left unmatched: 11. The CDR3 has 19 amino acids. Germline V gene data show CDR1 as SGHRS and CDR2 as YFSETQ. This sample was shared with a second study, whose subject was yellow fever vaccine responses in identical twins.

The chain has TRBV5-1 and TRBJ2-1, with 8 nucleotides matching TRBD2. The TCR was taken from a woman younger than 30 in good health. The material sequenced was memory (CD45RO+) T cells sorted from blood. CDR3 DNA sequence: TGCGCCAGCAGCTTGGCCGAGGTCGAGCGGGGGAGCTCCTACAATGAGCAGTTCTTC. This encodes CASSLAEVERGSSYNEQFF.